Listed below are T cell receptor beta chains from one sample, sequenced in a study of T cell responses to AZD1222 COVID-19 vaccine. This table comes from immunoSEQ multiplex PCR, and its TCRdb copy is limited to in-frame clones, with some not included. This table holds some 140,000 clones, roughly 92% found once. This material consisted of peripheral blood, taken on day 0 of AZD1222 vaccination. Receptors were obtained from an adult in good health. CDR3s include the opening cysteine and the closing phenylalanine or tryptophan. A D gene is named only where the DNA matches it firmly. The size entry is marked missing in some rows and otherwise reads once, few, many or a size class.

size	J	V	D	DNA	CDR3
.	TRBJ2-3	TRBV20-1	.	TGCAGTGCCCAGGGCCCGACCCCCCAGTATTTT	CSAQGPTPQYF
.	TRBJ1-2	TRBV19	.	TGTGCCAGTAGTGTTTCAGGGTGGAGGTATGGCTACACCTTC	CASSVSGWRYGYTF
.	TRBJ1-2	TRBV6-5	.	TGTGCCAGCAGCAACACCATGGACAGAACCTATGGCTACACCTTC	CASSNTMDRTYGYTF
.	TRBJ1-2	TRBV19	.	TGTGCCAGTAGACCACAGGGATACTATGGCTACACCTTC	CASRPQGYYGYTF
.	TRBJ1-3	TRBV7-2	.	TGTGCCACCAAGAGGGGGGGCTTGGGAAACACCATATATTTT	CATKRGGLGNTIYF
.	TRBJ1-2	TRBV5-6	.	TGTGCCAGCAGCCCCCTTGGAGGGGACTATGGCTACACCTTC	CASSPLGGDYGYTF
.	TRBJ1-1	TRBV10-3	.	TGTGCCATCAGTGAGTCTAAGAACACTGAAGCTTTCTTT	CAISESKNTEAFF
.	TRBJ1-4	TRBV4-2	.	TGTGCCAGCAGCCAAGACGAGAAGCTACTGTTTTTT	CASSQDEKLLFF
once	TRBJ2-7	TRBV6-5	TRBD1	TGTGCCAGCAGTTACCGCGGACAGGGGGCTTACGAGCAGTACTTC	CASSYRGQGAYEQYF
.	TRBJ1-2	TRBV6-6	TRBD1	TGTGCCAGCAGTTACTCCTCGACAGGGGGATCCTATGGCTACACCTTC	CASSYSSTGGSYGYTF
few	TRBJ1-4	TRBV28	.	TGTGCCAGCAGTTTATGGGGGGGAACTAATGAAAAACTGTTTTTT	CASSLWGGTNEKLFF
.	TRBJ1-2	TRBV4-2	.	TGTGCCAGCAGCCCAGGGCTCGCTGGCTACACCTTC	CASSPGLAGYTF
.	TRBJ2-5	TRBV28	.	TGTGCCAGCAGCCCCGGGACGCAAGAGACCCAGTACTTC	CASSPGTQETQYF
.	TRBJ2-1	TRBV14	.	TGTGCCAGCAGCCAAGATTGGGGGCCTAGGGATATCTCCTACAATGAGCAGTTCTTC	CASSQDWGPRDISYNEQFF
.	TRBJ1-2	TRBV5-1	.	TGCGCCAGCAGCGCGACCGACAGGTCCGTAAATTATGGCTACACCTTC	CASSATDRSVNYGYTF
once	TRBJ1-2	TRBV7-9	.	TGTGCCAGCAGCTTAGGACAGGTGAAGAACTATGGCTACACCTTC	CASSLGQVKNYGYTF
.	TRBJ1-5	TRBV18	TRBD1	TGTGCCAGCTCACCAGACAGGGGTAGCAATCAGCCCCAGCATTTT	CASSPDRGSNQPQHF
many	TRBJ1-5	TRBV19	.	TGTGCCAGTATGTTGCGGGATAGCAATCAGCCCCAGCATTTT	CASMLRDSNQPQHF
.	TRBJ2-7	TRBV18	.	TGTGCCAGCTCACCACTCACAGGGTACGACGAGCAGTACTTC	CASSPLTGYDEQYF
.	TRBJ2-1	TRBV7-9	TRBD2	TGTGCCAGCAGCTTTTTAGCGGGGGAGAATGAGCAGTTCTTC	CASSFLAGENEQFF
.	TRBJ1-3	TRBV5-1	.	TGCGCCAGCAGCCCGGACAGCTCTGGAAACACCATATATTTT	CASSPDSSGNTIYF
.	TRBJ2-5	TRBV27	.	TGTGCCAGCAGTTTATGGGGCAGGGAGACCCAGTACTTC	CASSLWGRETQYF
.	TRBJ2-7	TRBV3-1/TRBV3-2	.	TGTGCCAGCAGCCAAGGGCAAGGCGGTATAATCCACTTC	CASSQGQGGIIHF
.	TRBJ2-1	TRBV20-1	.	TGCAGTGCTCAAAACTACAATGAGCAGTTCTTC	CSAQNYNEQFF
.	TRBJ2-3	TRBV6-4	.	TGTGCCAGCAGTGACTCTCCCGCCGGGGGAACCACAGATACGCAGTATTTT	CASSDSPAGGTTDTQYF
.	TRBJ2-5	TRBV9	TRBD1	TGTGCCAGCAGCGTAGCAGGGGGAAAAGAGACCCAGTACTTC	CASSVAGGKETQYF
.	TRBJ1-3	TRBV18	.	TGTGCCAGCTCACCGAGGGAAATCTCTGGAAACACCATATATTTT	CASSPREISGNTIYF
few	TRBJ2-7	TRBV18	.	TGTGCCAGCTCACCGACAACCTACGAGCAGTACTTC	CASSPTTYEQYF
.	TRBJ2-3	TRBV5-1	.	TGCGCCAGCAGCTTCAAGGGGGGCCAGGGGTATTTT	CASSFKGGQGYF
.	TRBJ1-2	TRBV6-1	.	TGTGCCAGCAGTGAGATCAGGGCCTATGGCTACACCTTC	CASSEIRAYGYTF
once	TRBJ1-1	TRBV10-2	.	TGCGCCAGCAGCCAAGGAGGGAGGAACACTGAAGCTTTCTTT	CASSQGGRNTEAFF
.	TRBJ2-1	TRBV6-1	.	TGTGCCAGCAGTGAAGAGGTACCGAGCTCCTACAATGAGCAGTTCTTC	CASSEEVPSSYNEQFF
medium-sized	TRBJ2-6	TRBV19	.	TGTGCCAGTAGTATAGATCAGGGAACTGGGGCCAACGTCCTGACTTTC	CASSIDQGTGANVLTF
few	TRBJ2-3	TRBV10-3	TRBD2	TGTGCCATCAGTGATTTCAACCTAGCGGGGTCCCAGTATTTT	CAISDFNLAGSQYF
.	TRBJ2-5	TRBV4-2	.	TGTGCCAGCAGCCAAGATCTGAGAGAGACCCAGTACTTC	CASSQDLRETQYF
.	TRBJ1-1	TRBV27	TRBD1	TGTGCCAGCAGTTTATGGTTCCATGGACAGGGCGGTGACACTGAAGCTTTCTTT	CASSLWFHGQGGDTEAFF
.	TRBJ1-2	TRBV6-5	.	TGTGCCAGCAGTTACTCAGGATCGGAAGGCTACACCTTC	CASSYSGSEGYTF
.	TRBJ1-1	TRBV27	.	TGTGCCAGCAGCGTGTTGAACACTGAAGCTTTCTTT	CASSVLNTEAFF
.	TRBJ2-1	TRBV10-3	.	TGTGCCATCACCCAGTCGGCCTACAATGAGCAGTTCTTC	CAITQSAYNEQFF
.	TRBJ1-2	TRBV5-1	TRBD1	TGCGCCAGCACTAATGGAGTATACAGGGGCCTCCGAGGCTACACCTTC	CASTNGVYRGLRGYTF
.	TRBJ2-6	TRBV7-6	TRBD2	TGTGCCAGCAGCGTTACGAGCGGGGGGCCTAACTCTGGGGCCAACGTCCTGACTTTC	CASSVTSGGPNSGANVLTF
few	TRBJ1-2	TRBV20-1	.	TGCAGTGCTAGAGCAAGCTCTGGCTACACCTTC	CSARASSGYTF
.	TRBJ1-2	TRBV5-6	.	TGTGCCAGCAGCTTACTCAGGGGCAAGGACACCTTC	CASSLLRGKDTF
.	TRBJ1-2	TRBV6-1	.	TGTGCCAGCAGTGAAAGGTCAGGGGATGGCTACACCTTC	CASSERSGDGYTF
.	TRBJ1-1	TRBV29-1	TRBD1	TGCAGCGTCAAGACAGGGGGCTTGGCTTTCTTT	CSVKTGGLAFF
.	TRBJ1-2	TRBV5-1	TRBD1	TGCGCCAGCACCGGAGGGACAGACTATGGCTACACCTTC	CASTGGTDYGYTF
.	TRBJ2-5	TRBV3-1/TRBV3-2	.	TGTGCCAGCAGCCAGGATACTACCGCGGAGACCCAGTACTTC	CASSQDTTAETQYF
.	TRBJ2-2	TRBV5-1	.	TGCGCCAGCAGCTTGGTCCCAGGGGCGGTTGGGGAGCTGTTTTTT	CASSLVPGAVGELFF
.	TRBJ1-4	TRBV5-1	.	TGCGCCAGCAGCCCAGCCGACAGGAGGGGAGAAAAACTGTTTTTT	CASSPADRRGEKLFF
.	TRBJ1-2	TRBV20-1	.	TGCAGTGCTATGACCGACTATGGCTACACCTTC	CSAMTDYGYTF
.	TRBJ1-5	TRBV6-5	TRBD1	TGTGCCAGCATCGGGACAGGTAGTCAGCCCCAGCATTTT	CASIGTGSQPQHF
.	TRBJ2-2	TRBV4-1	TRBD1	TGCGCCAGCAGCCCTTTACCGGGACAGGGGGCAGGGGAGCTGTTTTTT	CASSPLPGQGAGELFF
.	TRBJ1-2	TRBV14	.	TGTGCCAGCAGCCAAGACCGGTCAGGCGCGGGCGGCTACACCTTC	CASSQDRSGAGGYTF
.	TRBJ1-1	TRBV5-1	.	TGCGCCAGCAGCTGGGCCGACATAAACACTGAAGCTTTCTTT	CASSWADINTEAFF
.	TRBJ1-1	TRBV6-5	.	TGTGCCAGCCACACTTCGATCAAGAACACTGAAGCTTTCTTT	CASHTSIKNTEAFF